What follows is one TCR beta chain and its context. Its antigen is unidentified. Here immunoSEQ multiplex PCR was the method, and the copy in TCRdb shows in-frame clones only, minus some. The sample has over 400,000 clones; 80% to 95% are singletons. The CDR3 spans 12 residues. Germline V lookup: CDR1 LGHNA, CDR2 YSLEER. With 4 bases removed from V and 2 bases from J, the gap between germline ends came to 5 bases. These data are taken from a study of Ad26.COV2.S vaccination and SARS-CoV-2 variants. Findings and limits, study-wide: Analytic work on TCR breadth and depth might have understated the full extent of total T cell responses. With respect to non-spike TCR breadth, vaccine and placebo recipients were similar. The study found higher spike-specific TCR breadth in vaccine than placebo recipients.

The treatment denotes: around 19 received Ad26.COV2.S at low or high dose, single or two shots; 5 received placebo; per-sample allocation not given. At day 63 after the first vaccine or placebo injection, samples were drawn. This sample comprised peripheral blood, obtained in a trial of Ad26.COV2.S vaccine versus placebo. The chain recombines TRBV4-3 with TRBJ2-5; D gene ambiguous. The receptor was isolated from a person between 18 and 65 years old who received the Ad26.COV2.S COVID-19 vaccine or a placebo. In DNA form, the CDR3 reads TGCGCCAGCAGCCGCCCTCAAGAGACCCAGTACTTC. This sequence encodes CASSRPQETQYF.